This T cell receptor (beta chain) was found in a study of tumor-infiltrating lymphocytes in primary liver carcinoma. They got blood RNA out of unsorted whole blood and also pulled out germline DNA. The germline V and J ends were trimmed by 4 bases and 0 bases, with 7 bases remaining between them. CDR3 length: 14 residues. A primer in the constant region served to generate TCR beta cDNA from roughly 450 ng of total RNA. Slightly modified ARM-PCR served as the procedure for the TCR beta libraries. These libraries came from three rounds of nested multiplex PCR. Researchers ran the first two PCR rounds for roughly 11 cycles each with TRBV1-TRBV30 forward primers and a C-beta reverse primer. TCRdb reprocessed the multiplex PCR reads via MiXCR and lists one record per CDR3 protein. The data hold about 180,000 distinct CDR3 sequences, with approximately 60% observed a single time.

The sequenced material came from peripheral blood. The sequence derives from a man aged 40-50 years with primary liver carcinoma and hepatitis B virus infection. The chain is built from TRBV12-3 or TRBV12-4 and TRBJ1-5; D gene ambiguous. In DNA form, the CDR3 reads TGTGCCAGCAGTTCTTCTAATAGCAATCAGCCCCAGCATTTT. Protein product: CASSSSNSNQPQHF.